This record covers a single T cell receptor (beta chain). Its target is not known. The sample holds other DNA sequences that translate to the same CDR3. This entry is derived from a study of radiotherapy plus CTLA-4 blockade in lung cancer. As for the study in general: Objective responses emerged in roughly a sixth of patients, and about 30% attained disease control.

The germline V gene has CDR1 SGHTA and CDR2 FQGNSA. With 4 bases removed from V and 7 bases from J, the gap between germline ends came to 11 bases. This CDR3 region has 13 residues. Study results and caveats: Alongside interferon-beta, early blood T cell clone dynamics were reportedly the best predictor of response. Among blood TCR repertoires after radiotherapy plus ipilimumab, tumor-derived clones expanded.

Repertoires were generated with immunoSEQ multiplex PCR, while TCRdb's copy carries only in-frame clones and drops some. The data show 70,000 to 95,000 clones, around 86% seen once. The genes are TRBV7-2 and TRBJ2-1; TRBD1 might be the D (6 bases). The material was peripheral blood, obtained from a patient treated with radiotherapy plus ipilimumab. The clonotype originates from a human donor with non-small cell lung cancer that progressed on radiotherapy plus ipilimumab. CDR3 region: CASSSAGVNEQFF. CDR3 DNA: TGTGCCAGCAGCTCGGCAGGGGTGAATGAGCAGTTCTTC.